One T cell receptor (beta chain) is described in this entry. The antigen remains unidentified. These data originate in a study of post-analysis software for immune sequencing data. Findings and limits, study-wide: The study found significantly lower normalized Chao1 diversity in multiple sclerosis patients than in controls. Five or six TRBV segments were more frequent in patients than controls; TRBV5-6, TRBV5-1 and TRBV20-1 belonged to this group.

TCR beta libraries were prepared from cDNA with unique molecular identifiers. One entry per CDR3 protein, called by TCRdb with MiXCR from the PCR reads. The sample includes about 820,000 distinct CDR3 sequences, roughly 50% seen only once; the top ten take roughly 4.4%. The CDR3 runs to 16 residues. The germline V and J ends were trimmed by 4 bases and 6 bases, with 19 bases remaining between them. Germline assignment: CDR1 MGHDK and CDR2 SYGVNS. The rearrangement links TRBV25-1 to TRBJ2-1, with a tentative D call TRBD2 (6 bases). This sequence originates from a girl aged 5-17 years with multiple sclerosis. Sequenced material: blood. CDR3 region: CASSAGLPLRRNEQFF. The CDR3 bases are TGTGCCAGCAGTGCGGGACTCCCTCTGCGGCGCAATGAGCAGTTCTTC. Combining the CDR3 with reference TRBV25-1 and TRBJ2-1 gives the whole variable domain EADIYQTPRYLVIGTGKKITLECSQTMGHDKMYWYQQDPGMELHLIHYSYGVNSTEKGDLSSESTVSRIRTEHFPLTLESARPSHTSQYLCASSAGLPLRRNEQFFGPGTRLTVL.